The 22 T cell receptor beta chains reported below all come from one sample, sequenced in a study of blood T cell repertoires in COVID-19. Produced via immunoSEQ multiplex PCR; TCRdb's table is partial and in-frame only. The table shows 85,000 to 110,000 clones, with over 75% occurring only once. Material for sequencing was peripheral blood. The receptors were gathered from a human donor in a cohort sampled during active COVID-19.

The rearrangement joins TRBV9 to TRBJ2-3; no clear D gene. The CDR3 extends over 13 amino acids. Per the germline V gene, CDR1 is SGDLS and CDR2 is YYNGEE. Trimming left V 0 bases short and J 2 bases short, with 4 bases between. The CDR3 region is CASSVGDTDTQYF. The CDR3, as DNA: TGTGCCAGCAGCGTAGGCGACACAGATACGCAGTATTTT.

The chain uses TRBV5-6 and TRBJ2-5; 14 nucleotides match TRBD2. This CDR3 contains 17 residues. Germline lookup yields CDR1 SGHDT and CDR2 YYEEEE. V shed 4 bases and J 0 bases; nucleotides not matched to a gene: 5. CDR3: CASSLGLAGGDQETQYF. The CDR3 DNA reads as TGTGCCAGCAGCCTTGGACTAGCGGGGGGTGACCAAGAGACCCAGTACTTC.

The rearrangement joins TRBV27 to TRBJ1-4; D is unclear. The CDR3 consists of 16 residues. CDR1 and CDR2 (germline): MNHEY, SMNVEV (reference sequence). The V end lost 1 base, the J end lost 0 bases, and 9 bases lay between the germline ends. This CDR3 reads CASSLFSVATNEKLFF. Written as DNA, the CDR3 is TGTGCCAGCAGTTTATTCTCGGTTGCAACTAATGAAAAACTGTTTTTT.

The chain is built from TRBV5-1 and TRBJ1-4, with D maybe TRBD1 (5 bases). V was trimmed by 4 bases and J by 7 bases, leaving 14 bases between them. The CDR3 spans 14 residues. The germline V gene encodes CDR1 SGHRS and CDR2 YFSETQ. CDR3 amino acids: CASSLSDTSEKLFF. The CDR3 coding sequence is TGCGCCAGCAGCCTCTCGGACACGAGTGAAAAACTGTTTTTT.

The rearrangement links TRBV2 to TRBJ2-2; unclear D gene. The CDR3 sequence is 14 residues long. V shed 7 bases and J shed 1 base, with 10 bases lying between them. Germline CDR1 SNHLY, CDR2 FYNNEI. The chain's CDR3 is CASTVNGNTGELFF. For the CDR3, the DNA is TGTGCCAGCACCGTCAACGGGAACACCGGGGAGCTGTTTTTT.

This chain connects TRBV5-8 to TRBJ1-1; the D is unclear. V was trimmed by 0 bases and J by 7 bases, leaving 13 bases between them. Germline assignment: CDR1 SGHTS and CDR2 YDEGEE. CDR3 length: 14 amino acids. For the CDR3, the DNA is TGTGCCAGCAGCTTGGTGGGCTCGGCGGGTGAAGCTTTCTTT. Encoded protein: CASSLVGSAGEAFF.

This rearrangement joins TRBV7-2 to TRBJ2-3, with D possibly being TRBD2 (6 bases). The CDR3 has 15 residues. Per germline, CDR1 SGHTA and CDR2 FQGNSA. Trimming shortened V by 4 bases and J by 0 bases, and 11 bases separated the two germline ends. CDR3 residues: CASSWRSGSTDTQYF. In DNA form, the CDR3 reads TGTGCCAGCAGCTGGAGGAGCGGGAGCACAGATACGCAGTATTTT.

The genes are TRBV7-2 and TRBJ2-7; TRBD1 matches 7 bases. This CDR3 spans 14 amino acids. The V gene end was trimmed by 6 bases and the J gene end by 2 bases; junction bases not matched to a gene: 7. Germline V gene data show CDR1 as SGHTA and CDR2 as FQGNSA. The CDR3 region is CASRARTGPYEQYF. The CDR3 DNA reads TGTGCCAGCAGGGCCCGGACAGGACCCTACGAGCAGTACTTC.

The chain uses TRBV7-2 and TRBJ2-5; no definite D call. This CDR3 is 14 amino acids long. V lost 2 bases, J lost 2 bases, and 9 bases lay in between. Germline V lookup: CDR1 SGHTA, CDR2 FQGNSA. This chain's CDR3 is CASSLPGFQETQYF. In DNA form, the CDR3 reads TGTGCCAGCAGCTTACCAGGTTTTCAAGAGACCCAGTACTTC.

This clone was seen just once. The CDR3 DNA sequence: TGTGCCAGCAGTTGGAGCTCCTACGAGCAGTACTTC. This sequence encodes CASSWSSYEQYF. The chain links TRBV2 to TRBJ2-7, with no clear D. The CDR3 is 12 residues long. Trimming stripped 5 bases from V and 0 bases from J, with 5 bases between. CDR1 and CDR2 (germline): SNHLY, FYNNEI.

The chain joins TRBV28 to TRBJ2-1, with D perhaps TRBD1 (5 bases). Trimming stripped 1 base from V and 7 bases from J, with 14 bases between. The length of the CDR3 is 15 residues. CDR1 is MDHEN and CDR2 is SYDVKM in the germline V gene. CDR3 nucleotides: TGTGCCAGCAGTTTATCTTGGGGCTTCGGAAATGAGCAGTTCTTC. Amino acids: CASSLSWGFGNEQFF.

The chain recombines TRBV14 with TRBJ2-7; 9 bases agree with TRBD1. V gave up 3 bases and J gave up 1 base; unmatched junction bases: 4. Germline lookup yields CDR1 SGHDN and CDR2 FVKESK. The CDR3 totals 15 residues. In nucleotides, the CDR3 is TGTGCCAGCAGCCACCTTGGACAGGGGTCCTACGAGCAGTACTTC. It translates to CASSHLGQGSYEQYF.

This sequence joins TRBV10-3 and TRBJ2-3; TRBD2 matches 8 bases. The CDR3 spans 16 residues. V lost 3 bases and J lost 1; bases outside the gene matches: 6. Germline values: CDR1 ENHRY, CDR2 SYGVKD. The CDR3: CAISDGRAGGTDTQYF. DNA for the CDR3: TGTGCCATCAGTGACGGGAGGGCCGGGGGCACAGATACGCAGTATTTT.

In this sample, this clone turned up once. This rearrangement joins TRBV18 to TRBJ1-4; tentatively, D is TRBD1 (6 bases). Trimming removed 3 bases from V and 7 bases from J, with 12 bases in between. This CDR3 spans 14 amino acids. The germline V gene encodes CDR1 KGHSH and CDR2 LQKENI. This chain's CDR3 is CASSPRDTGEKLFF. The CDR3 DNA reads as TGTGCCAGCTCACCCCGGGACACCGGTGAAAAACTGTTTTTT.

This clone showed up just once. V and J are TRBV7-9 and TRBJ2-7; D may be TRBD1 (5 bases). Trimming cost V 5 bases and J 3 bases, with 14 bases left between them. Germline loops: CDR1 SEHNR, CDR2 FQNEAQ (reference sequence). CDR3 length: 14 amino acids. The CDR3 protein is CASSAPQGIYEQYF. CDR3 in DNA: TGTGCCAGCAGCGCCCCTCAGGGAATCTACGAGCAGTACTTC.

The rearrangement uses TRBV19 and TRBJ1-4; weak D call: TRBD1 (6 bases). The CDR3 runs to 16 residues. Germline V gene sequence: CDR1 LNHDA, CDR2 SQIVND (reference sequence). V lost 5 bases, J lost 4 bases, and 17 bases lay in between. Written as DNA, the CDR3 is TGTGCCAGTAGTTTCTTACCTACAGGGAATAATGAAAAACTGTTTTTT. Translated, it gives CASSFLPTGNNEKLFF.

This chain connects TRBV29-1 to TRBJ2-2; D is uncertain. The V and J ends lost 6 bases and 1 base respectively, with 6 bases between them. The V gene's germline CDR1 is SQVTM and CDR2 ANQGSEA. The CDR3 is 12 residues long. The CDR3 is CSVEKNTGELFF. CDR3 bases: TGCAGCGTGGAGAAGAACACCGGGGAGCTGTTTTTT.

The rearrangement joins TRBV7-2 to TRBJ2-4; 8 bases match TRBD2. Germline-derived CDR1 and CDR2 are SGHTA and FQGNSA. The CDR3 spans 16 residues. V lost 5 bases, J lost 1 base, and 7 bases stayed unmatched. The CDR3 region is CASSRPRGGAKNIQYF. As DNA, the CDR3 is TGTGCCAGCAGCCGCCCCCGGGGGGGGGCCAAAAACATTCAGTACTTC.

The chain employs TRBV25-1 and TRBJ2-7; weak D call: TRBD1 (6 bases). CDR3 length equals 14 residues. CDR1 MGHDK and CDR2 SYGVNS come from the germline V gene. Trimming pared 5 bases from V and 2 bases from J, leaving 13 bases between. The CDR3 region is CASSWGGGPYEQYF. The CDR3 nucleotides read TGTGCCAGCAGTTGGGGTGGGGGCCCCTACGAGCAGTACTTC.

V is TRBV28 and J is TRBJ2-7; the D is unclear. This CDR3 has 12 residues. Germline CDR1 reads MDHEN; CDR2 reads SYDVKM. V was cut by 1 base and J by 4 bases, with 5 bases left in between. The CDR3 sequence: CASSLLRYEQYF. DNA for the CDR3: TGTGCCAGCAGTTTATTGAGGTACGAGCAGTACTTC.

A word on this clone: Because the CDR3 is missing its conserved closing phenylalanine or tryptophan, this is likely a read error. The DNA is omitted, as the CDR3 cannot be located on it reliably, and the CDR3 follows TCRdb's listing. J is TRBJ1-2 and V is TRBV7-8; TRBD1 reflects the table's D call only, with no check against the DNA. CDR1 and CDR2 (germline): SGHVS, FQNEAQ. The CDR3 spans 14 residues, counting both ends. CDR3 protein: CASSLGTTAELPRI.

CDR3 protein: CASSVGTLMELFF. DNA for the CDR3: TGTGCCAGCAGCGTAGGAACCCTAATGGAGCTGTTTTTT. This chain connects TRBV9 to TRBJ2-2; D is unclear. Germline CDR1 and CDR2: SGDLS and YYNGEE. Trimming took 0 bases from V and 10 from J, leaving 10 bases between them. This CDR3 has 13 amino acids.